These 7 T cell receptor beta chains originate from one sample sequenced in a study of technical replicates of blood from several donors. Sequencing was performed with immunoSEQ multiplex PCR; in TCRdb, only in-frame clones are kept and a portion is missing. Of around 69,000 clones in the sample, around 88% were seen once. The source material was PBMCs. These receptors came from a human donor in good health. Some clones in this sample may be carry-over from other donors' samples.

This rearrangement joins TRBV5-1 to TRBJ1-4; 10 bases map to TRBD1. The CDR3 consists of 15 residues. V lost 4 bases to trimming and J lost 6 bases; unmatched junction nucleotides: 6. The germline V gene has CDR1 SGHRS and CDR2 YFSETQ. CDR3 in amino acids: CASSLRGQGYEKLFF. The CDR3 DNA sequence: TGCGCCAGCAGCCTCCGGGGACAGGGGTATGAAAAACTGTTTTTT.

The chain recombines TRBV6-5 with TRBJ2-7; possible D gene TRBD1, 5 bases. The CDR3 has 15 amino acids. Germline V gene lookup returns CDR1 MNHEY and CDR2 SVGAGI. The V gene lost 0 bases and the J gene lost 0 bases, with 9 bases spanning the gap. The CDR3 DNA reads as TGTGCCAGCAGTTACTCGACAGAGCCCTCCTACGAGCAGTACTTC. Protein: CASSYSTEPSYEQYF.

The V call is TRBV27, the J call TRBJ2-7; perhaps TRBD1 as D (7 bases). Deletions cut 4 bases from V and 1 base from J, with 17 bases between. From germline, CDR1 is MNHEY and CDR2 SMNVEV (reference sequence). The CDR3 length is 16 residues. CDR3 in DNA: TGTGCCAGCAGTTCGGATGTATCAGGGGGGTCCTACGAGCAGTACTTC. It codes for CASSSDVSGGSYEQYF.

This rearrangement joins TRBV7-8 to TRBJ1-5; unclear D gene. The germline V and J ends were trimmed by 6 bases and 2 bases, with 17 bases remaining between them. Germline-derived CDR1 and CDR2 are SGHVS and FQNEAQ. The CDR3 loop spans 16 amino acids. CDR3 bases: TGTGCCAGCAGAATAGGAGGGAGAAATGGCAATCAGCCCCAGCATTTT. Translating it yields CASRIGGRNGNQPQHF.

The genes are TRBV15 and TRBJ2-5, with TRBD1 matching over 10 bases. This CDR3 has 14 amino acids. V lost 3 bases and J lost 7; bases outside the gene matches: 5. Germline V gene lookup returns CDR1 LNHNV and CDR2 YYDKDF (reference sequence). The chain's CDR3 is CATSSDRGRGTQYF. The CDR3 coding sequence is TGTGCCACCAGCAGTGACAGGGGGCGGGGGACCCAGTACTTC. The variable domain in full, with the rest retrieved from reference TRBV15 and TRBJ2-5, is DAMVIQNPRYQVTQFGKPVTLSCSQTLNHNVMYWYQQKSSQAPKLLFHYYDKDFNNEADTPDNFQSRRPNTSFCFLDIRSPGLGDTAMYLCATSSDRGRGTQYFGPGTRLLVL.

V usage is TRBV7-9 and J usage is TRBJ2-1, with TRBD2 identical over 10 bases. CDR3 length: 15 amino acids. Germline V gene sequence: CDR1 SEHNR, CDR2 FQNEAQ (reference sequence). The junction had 12 bases not matched to a gene; V was cut back by 4 bases and J by 12 bases. The CDR3 region has the DNA TGTGCCAGCAGCTCGACTAGCGGGCCAAGTGGAGTGCAGTTCTTC. It is translated as CASSSTSGPSGVQFF.

The chain joins TRBV27 to TRBJ2-7; 11 nucleotides agree with TRBD1. This CDR3 region has 14 residues. The V gene's germline CDR1 is MNHEY and CDR2 SMNVEV (reference sequence). Trimming cost V 6 bases and J 2 bases; bases outside gene matches: 3. CDR3 DNA: TGTGCCAGCAGGCCGGGACAGGGGGCCTACGAGCAGTACTTC. This encodes CASRPGQGAYEQYF.